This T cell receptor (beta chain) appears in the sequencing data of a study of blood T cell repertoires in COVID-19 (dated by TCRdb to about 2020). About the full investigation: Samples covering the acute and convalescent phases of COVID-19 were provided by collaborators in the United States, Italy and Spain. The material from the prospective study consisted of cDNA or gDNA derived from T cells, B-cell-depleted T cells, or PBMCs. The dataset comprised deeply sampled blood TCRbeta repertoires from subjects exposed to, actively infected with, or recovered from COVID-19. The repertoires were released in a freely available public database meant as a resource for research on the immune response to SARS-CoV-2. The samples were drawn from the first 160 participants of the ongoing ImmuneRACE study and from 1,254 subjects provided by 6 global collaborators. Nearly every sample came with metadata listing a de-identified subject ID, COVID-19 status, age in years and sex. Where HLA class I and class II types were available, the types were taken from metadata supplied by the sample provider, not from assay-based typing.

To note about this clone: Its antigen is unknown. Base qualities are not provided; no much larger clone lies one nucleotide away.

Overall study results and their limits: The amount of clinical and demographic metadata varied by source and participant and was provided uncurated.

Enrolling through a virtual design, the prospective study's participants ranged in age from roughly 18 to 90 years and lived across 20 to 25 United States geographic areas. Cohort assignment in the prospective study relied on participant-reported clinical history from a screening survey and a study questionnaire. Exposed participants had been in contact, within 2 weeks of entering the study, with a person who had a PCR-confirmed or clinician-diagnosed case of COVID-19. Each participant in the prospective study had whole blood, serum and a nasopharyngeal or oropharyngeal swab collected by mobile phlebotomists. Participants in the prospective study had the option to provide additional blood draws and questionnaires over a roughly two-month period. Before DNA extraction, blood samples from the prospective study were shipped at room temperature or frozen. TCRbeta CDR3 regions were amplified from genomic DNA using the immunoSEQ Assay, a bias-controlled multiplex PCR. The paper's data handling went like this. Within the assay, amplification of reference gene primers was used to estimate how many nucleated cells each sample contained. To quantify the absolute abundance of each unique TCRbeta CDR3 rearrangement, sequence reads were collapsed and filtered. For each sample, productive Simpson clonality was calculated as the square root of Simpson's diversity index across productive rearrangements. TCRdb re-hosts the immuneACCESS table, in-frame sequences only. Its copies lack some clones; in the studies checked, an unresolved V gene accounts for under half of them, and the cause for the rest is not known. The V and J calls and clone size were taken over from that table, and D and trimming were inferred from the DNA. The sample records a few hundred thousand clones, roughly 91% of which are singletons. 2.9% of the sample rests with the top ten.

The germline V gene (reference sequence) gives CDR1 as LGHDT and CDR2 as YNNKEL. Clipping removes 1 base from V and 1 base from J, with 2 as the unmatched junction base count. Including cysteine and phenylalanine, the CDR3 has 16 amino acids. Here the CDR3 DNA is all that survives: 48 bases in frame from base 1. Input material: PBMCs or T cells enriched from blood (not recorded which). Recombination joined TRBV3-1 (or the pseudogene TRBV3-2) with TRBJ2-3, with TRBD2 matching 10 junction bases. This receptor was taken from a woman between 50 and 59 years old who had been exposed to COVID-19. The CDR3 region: CASSQALAGRTDTQYF. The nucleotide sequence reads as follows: TGTGCCAGCAGCCAAGCACTAGCGGGGCGCACAGATACGCAGTATTTT.